The rows below give T cell receptor beta chains drawn from one sample of a study of blood T cell repertoires in COVID-19. The data were produced by immunoSEQ multiplex PCR, yet TCRdb's version contains in-frame clones alone and is incomplete. The table has more than 200,000 clones, 80% to 85% seen once; the top ten hold 4% to 5.5%. The sequencing sample was made of peripheral blood. The receptors were sampled from a man in his fifties with active or convalescent COVID-19. Each CDR3 is given with its conserved first and last residue. The D gene is left open where the match is weak. Size is stated for part of the rows, as once, few or many counts, or as a class when the clone is expanded.

abundance	d_gene	v_gene	j_gene	CDR3nt	CDR3aa
many	TRBD1	TRBV6-5	TRBJ1-5	TGTGCCAGCAGGGCAGGGGGCGAGGGTCAGCCCCAGCATTTT	CASRAGGEGQPQHF
-	TRBD1	TRBV19	TRBJ1-4	TGTGCCAGCCGGACAGGGGCTGCCACTAATGAAAAACTGTTTTTT	CASRTGAATNEKLFF
-	-	TRBV10-3	TRBJ1-2	TGTGCCATCAGTAAGGATACAGCCCTTGATGGCTACACCTTC	CAISKDTALDGYTF
-	-	TRBV6-6	TRBJ1-3	TGTGCCAGCAGTTACTCCCGGGACCAGGGGACCATATATTTT	CASSYSRDQGTIYF
once	-	TRBV27	TRBJ1-4	TGTGCCAGCAGTTTGGAGGGAACTAATGAAAAACTGTTTTTT	CASSLEGTNEKLFF
few	TRBD2	TRBV6-5	TRBJ2-7	TGTGCCAGCAGGCGGGGGGAGGCCTACGAGCAGTACTTC	CASRRGEAYEQYF
-	-	TRBV7-7	TRBJ2-3	TGTGCCAGCAGCTTATCTCTCGGCGGGGGCACAGATACGCAGTATTTT	CASSLSLGGGTDTQYF
-	-	TRBV18	TRBJ1-6	TGTGCCAGCTCAGGACGGACTTTGGCCCTCCACTTT	CASSGRTLALHF
-	-	TRBV28	TRBJ1-6	TGTGCCAGCTTAGGGGGGGGGCGTAATTCACCCCTCCACTTT	CASLGGGRNSPLHF
-	TRBD1	TRBV5-5	TRBJ2-7	TGTGCCAGCAGCTTGGCAGGGACAGGGATCTACGAGCAGTACTTC	CASSLAGTGIYEQYF
-	-	TRBV21-1	TRBJ1-2	TGTGCCAGCAGCATGGCGGGCGGAACCCCCAATGCTAACTATGGCTACACCTTC	CASSMAGGTPNANYGYTF
-	-	TRBV15	TRBJ1-5	TGTGCCACCAGCAGAGGGGAGCCGATTAGCAATCAGCCCCAGCATTTT	CATSRGEPISNQPQHF
-	-	TRBV18	TRBJ1-1	TGTGCCAGCTCACCCCGTACCGGGGGGGGTGGCACTGAAGCTTTCTTT	CASSPRTGGGGTEAFF
once	TRBD1	TRBV14	TRBJ1-2	TGTGCCAGCAGCCAAGTCCAGGGACAGTCCCATGGCTACACCTTC	CASSQVQGQSHGYTF
-	TRBD1	TRBV5-1	TRBJ1-2	TGCGCCAGCAGCTTGGCCACAGGGGCCCAGAACTATGGCTACACCTTC	CASSLATGAQNYGYTF
-	TRBD2	TRBV6-2/TRBV6-3	TRBJ2-5	TGTGCCAGCAGTTATCGGGCTTGGGGGGGGTACCAAGAGACCCAGTACTTC	CASSYRAWGGYQETQYF
-	-	TRBV18	TRBJ1-5	TGTGCCAGCTCACTGGGGCAGGGAGGCCAGCCCCAGCATTTT	CASSLGQGGQPQHF
once	TRBD1	TRBV6-5	TRBJ1-2	TGTGCCAGCAGGGACAGGGGACCAGTCGACTATGGCTACACCTTC	CASRDRGPVDYGYTF
-	-	TRBV19	TRBJ1-4	TGTGCCAGTTCCCCCCGGGGGGGCGAAAAACTGTTTTTT	CASSPRGGEKLFF
-	TRBD1	TRBV3-1/TRBV3-2	TRBJ1-3	TGTGCCAGCAGCCTTAACAGGGGAACTGGAAACACCATATATTTT	CASSLNRGTGNTIYF